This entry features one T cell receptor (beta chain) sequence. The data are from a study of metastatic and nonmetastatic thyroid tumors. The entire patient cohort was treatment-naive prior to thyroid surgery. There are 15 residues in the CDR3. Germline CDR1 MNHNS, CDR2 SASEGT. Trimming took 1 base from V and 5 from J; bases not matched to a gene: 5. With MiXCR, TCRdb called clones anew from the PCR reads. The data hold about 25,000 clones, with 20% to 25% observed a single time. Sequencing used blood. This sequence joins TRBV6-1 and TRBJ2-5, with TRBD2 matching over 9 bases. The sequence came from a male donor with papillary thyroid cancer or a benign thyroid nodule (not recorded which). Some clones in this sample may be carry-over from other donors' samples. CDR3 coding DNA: TGTGCCAGCAGTGAAGTAGCGGGAGTTCAGGAGACCCAGTACTTC. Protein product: CASSEVAGVQETQYF.